This TCR beta chain was profiled in a study of T cell responses to AZD1222 COVID-19 vaccine. As for this clone: What it binds is not known.

Germline-derived CDR1 and CDR2 are LGHDT and YNNKEL (reference sequence). The V and J ends lost 4 bases and 7 bases, in that order; junction bases with no gene match: 8. CDR3 length equals 15 residues. Recipients boosted at about 4 weeks or about 12 weeks are pooled. Sequencing was performed with immunoSEQ multiplex PCR; in TCRdb, only in-frame clones are kept and a portion is missing. Among over 100,000 clones, around 90% were seen once, and the ten largest hold about 2.5%. Whole-study results and caveats: Seropositivity was recorded at baseline in only a handful of AZD1222 recipients. Of spike-specific TCRs, nearly half reportedly target regions left unmutated in variants. Dominant CD4 TCR responses targeted spike regions 160-218 and 743-854.

This rearrangement joins TRBV3-1 (or the pseudogene TRBV3-2) to TRBJ1-2, with 11 bases fitting TRBD1. This sequence originates from an adult who received the AZD1222 COVID-19 vaccine. The sample was peripheral blood, taken 28 days after the second AZD1222 dose. This chain's CDR3 is CASSREGQGVFGYTF. For the CDR3, the DNA is TGTGCCAGCAGCCGAGAGGGACAGGGGGTTTTTGGCTACACCTTC.